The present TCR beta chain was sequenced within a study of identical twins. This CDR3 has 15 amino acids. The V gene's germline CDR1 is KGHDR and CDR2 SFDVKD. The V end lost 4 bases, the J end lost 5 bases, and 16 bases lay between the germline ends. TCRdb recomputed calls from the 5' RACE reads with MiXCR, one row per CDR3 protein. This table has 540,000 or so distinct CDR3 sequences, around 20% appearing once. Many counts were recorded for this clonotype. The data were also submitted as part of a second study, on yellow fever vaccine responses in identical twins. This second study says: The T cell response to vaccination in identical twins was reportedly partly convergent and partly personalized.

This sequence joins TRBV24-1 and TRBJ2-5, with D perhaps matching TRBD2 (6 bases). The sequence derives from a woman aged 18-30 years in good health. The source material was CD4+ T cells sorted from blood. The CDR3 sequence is CATSEAGLRRETQYF. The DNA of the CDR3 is TGTGCCACCAGTGAGGCGGGACTTCGGAGGGAGACCCAGTACTTC.